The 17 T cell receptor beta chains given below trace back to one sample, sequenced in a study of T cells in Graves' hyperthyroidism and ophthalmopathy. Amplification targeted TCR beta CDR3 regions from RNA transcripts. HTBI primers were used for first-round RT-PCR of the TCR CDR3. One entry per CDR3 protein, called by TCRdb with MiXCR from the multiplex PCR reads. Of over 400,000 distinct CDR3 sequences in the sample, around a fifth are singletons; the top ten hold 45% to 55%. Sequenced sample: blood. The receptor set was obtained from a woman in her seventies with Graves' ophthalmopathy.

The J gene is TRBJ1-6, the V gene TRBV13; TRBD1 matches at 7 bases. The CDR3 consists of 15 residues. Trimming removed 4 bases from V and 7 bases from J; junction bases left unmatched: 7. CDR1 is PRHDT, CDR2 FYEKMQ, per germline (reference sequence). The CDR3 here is CASSSGTAINSPLHF. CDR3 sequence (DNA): TGTGCCAGCAGCTCCGGGACAGCCATAAATTCACCCCTCCACTTT.

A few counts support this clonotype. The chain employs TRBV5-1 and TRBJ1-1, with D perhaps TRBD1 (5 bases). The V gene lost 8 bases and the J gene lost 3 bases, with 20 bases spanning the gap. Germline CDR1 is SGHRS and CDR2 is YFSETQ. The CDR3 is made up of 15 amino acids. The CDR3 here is CASADSTVRYTEAFF. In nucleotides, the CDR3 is TGCGCCAGTGCGGATTCGACAGTACGTTACACTGAAGCTTTCTTT.

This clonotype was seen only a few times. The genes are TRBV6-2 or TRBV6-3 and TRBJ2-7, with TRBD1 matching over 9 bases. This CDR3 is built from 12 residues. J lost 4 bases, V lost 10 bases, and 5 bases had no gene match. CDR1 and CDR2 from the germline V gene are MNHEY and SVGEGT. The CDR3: CATGQGIYEQYF. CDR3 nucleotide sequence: TGTGCCACCGGACAGGGGATATACGAGCAGTACTTC.

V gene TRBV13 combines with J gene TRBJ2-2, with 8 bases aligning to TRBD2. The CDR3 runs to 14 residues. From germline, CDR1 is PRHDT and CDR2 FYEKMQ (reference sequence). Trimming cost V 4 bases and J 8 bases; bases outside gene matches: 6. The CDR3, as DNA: TGTGCCAGCAGCTCGGGACTAGTAACTGGGGAGCTGTTTTTT. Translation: CASSSGLVTGELFF. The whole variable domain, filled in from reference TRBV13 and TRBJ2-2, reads AAGVIQSPRHLIKEKRETATLKCYPIPRHDTVYWYQQGPGQDPQFLISFYEKMQSDKGSIPDRFSAQQFSDYHSELNMSSLELGDSALYFCASSSGLVTGELFFGEGSRLTVL.

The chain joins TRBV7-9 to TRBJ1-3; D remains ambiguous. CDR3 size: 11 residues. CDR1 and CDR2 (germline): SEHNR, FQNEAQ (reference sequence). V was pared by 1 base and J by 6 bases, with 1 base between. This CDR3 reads CASSLENTIYF. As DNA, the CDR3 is TGTGCCAGCAGCTTAGAAAACACCATATATTTT.

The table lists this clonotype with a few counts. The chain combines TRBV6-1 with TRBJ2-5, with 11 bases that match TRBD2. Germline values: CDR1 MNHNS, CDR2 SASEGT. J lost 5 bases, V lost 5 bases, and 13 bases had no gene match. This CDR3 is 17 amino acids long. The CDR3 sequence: CASSQSSGRAYRETQYF. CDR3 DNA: TGTGCCAGCAGTCAGAGTAGCGGGAGGGCCTACCGGGAGACCCAGTACTTC.

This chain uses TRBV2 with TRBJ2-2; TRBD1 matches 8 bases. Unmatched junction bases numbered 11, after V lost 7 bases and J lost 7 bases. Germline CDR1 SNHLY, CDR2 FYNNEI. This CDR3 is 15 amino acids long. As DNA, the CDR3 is TGTGCCAGCAACTCAGGGGGCGCTCGGATCGGGGAGCTGTTTTTT. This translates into CASNSGGARIGELFF.

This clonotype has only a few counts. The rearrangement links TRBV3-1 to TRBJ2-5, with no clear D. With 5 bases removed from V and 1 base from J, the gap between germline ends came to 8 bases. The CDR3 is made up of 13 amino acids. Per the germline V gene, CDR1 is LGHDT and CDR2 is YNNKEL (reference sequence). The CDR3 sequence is CASSWALQETQYF. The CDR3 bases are TGTGCCAGCAGCTGGGCCCTCCAAGAGACCCAGTACTTC.

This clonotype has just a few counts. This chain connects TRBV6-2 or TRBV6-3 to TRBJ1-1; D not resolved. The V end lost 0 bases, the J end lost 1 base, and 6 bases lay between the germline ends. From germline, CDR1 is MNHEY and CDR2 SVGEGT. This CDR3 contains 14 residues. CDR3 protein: CASSYSRANTEAFF. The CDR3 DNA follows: TGTGCCAGCAGTTACTCGAGAGCGAACACTGAAGCTTTCTTT.

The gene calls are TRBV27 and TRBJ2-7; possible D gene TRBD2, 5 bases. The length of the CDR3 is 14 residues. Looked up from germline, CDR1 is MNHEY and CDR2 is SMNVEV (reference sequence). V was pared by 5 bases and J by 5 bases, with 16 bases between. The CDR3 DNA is TGTGCCAGCAGTCGGGAAATAGCTCACAACGAGCAGTACTTC. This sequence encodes CASSREIAHNEQYF.

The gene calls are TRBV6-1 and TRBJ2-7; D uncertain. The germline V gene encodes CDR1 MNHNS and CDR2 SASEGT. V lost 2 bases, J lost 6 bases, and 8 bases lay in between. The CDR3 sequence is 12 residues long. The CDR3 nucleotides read TGTGCCAGCAGTGAATCGGCTAGCGAGCAGTACTTC. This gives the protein CASSESASEQYF.

The CDR3 loop is CASSPARGSMNTEAFF. The CDR3 region has the DNA TGTGCCAGTAGCCCTGCACGGGGCAGCATGAACACTGAAGCTTTCTTT. The chain employs TRBV19 and TRBJ1-1; weak D call: TRBD1 (5 bases). Germline CDR1 and CDR2: LNHDA and SQIVND (reference sequence). Trimming cost V 6 bases and J 0 bases, with 17 bases left between them. The CDR3 runs 16 residues.

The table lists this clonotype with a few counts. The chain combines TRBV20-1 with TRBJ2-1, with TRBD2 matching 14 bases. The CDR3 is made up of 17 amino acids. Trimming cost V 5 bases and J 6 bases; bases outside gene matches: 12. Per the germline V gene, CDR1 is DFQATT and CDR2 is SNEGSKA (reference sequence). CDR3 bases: TGCAGTGCTCGACTAGCGGGAGGGCAAGGGAGGGGCAATGAGCAGTTCTTC. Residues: CSARLAGGQGRGNEQFF.

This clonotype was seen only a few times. This chain's CDR3 is CAVGQGAPNEKLFF. The CDR3 region has the DNA TGTGCCGTTGGACAGGGGGCACCTAATGAAAAACTGTTTTTT. This sequence joins TRBV10-3 and TRBJ1-4; TRBD1 matches at 11 bases. The CDR3 is 14 amino acids. The V and J ends lost 11 bases and 3 bases, in that order; junction bases with no gene match: 5. CDR1 and CDR2 (germline): ENHRY, SYGVKD.

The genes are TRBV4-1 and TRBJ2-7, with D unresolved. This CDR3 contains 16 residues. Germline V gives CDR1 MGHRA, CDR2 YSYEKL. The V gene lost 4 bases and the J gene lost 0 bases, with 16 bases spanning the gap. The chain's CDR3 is CASSRTWSLPSYEQYF. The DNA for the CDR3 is TGCGCCAGCAGCCGGACCTGGAGCCTCCCCTCCTACGAGCAGTACTTC.

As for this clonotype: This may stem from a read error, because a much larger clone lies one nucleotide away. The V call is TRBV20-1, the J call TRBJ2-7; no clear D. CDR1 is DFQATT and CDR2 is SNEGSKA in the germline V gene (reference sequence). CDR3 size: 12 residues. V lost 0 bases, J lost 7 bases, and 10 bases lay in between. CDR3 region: CSARESVGEQYF. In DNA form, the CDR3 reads TGCAGTGCTAGAGAATCCGTGGGTGAGCAGTACTTC.

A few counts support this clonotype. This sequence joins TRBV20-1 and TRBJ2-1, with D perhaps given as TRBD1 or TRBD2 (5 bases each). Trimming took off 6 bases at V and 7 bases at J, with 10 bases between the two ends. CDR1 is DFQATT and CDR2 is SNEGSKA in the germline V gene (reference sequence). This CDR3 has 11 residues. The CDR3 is CSAGRGNEQFF. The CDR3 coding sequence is TGCAGTGCGGGACGGGGAAATGAGCAGTTCTTC.